These 24 T cell receptor beta chains were sequenced from one sample in a study of cytomegalovirus exposure and HLA in healthy donors. The PCR made use of 60 Vbeta and 13 Jbeta primers. TCRdb's copy holds only in-frame clones and misses some; the assay was immunoSEQ multiplex PCR. The top ten hold under 1.1% of the sample, which has roughly 170,000 clones, roughly 84% seen once. Sequencing was done on a sample of PBMCs. Receptor source: a man aged 30 to 39 in good health and CMV-seronegative.

V usage is TRBV7-9 and J usage is TRBJ1-6; TRBD1 matches at 11 bases. This CDR3 has 14 amino acids. CDR1 and CDR2 from the germline V gene are SEHNR and FQNEAQ (reference sequence). J lost 11 bases, V lost 5 bases, and 5 bases had no gene match. The CDR3 here is CASSGGQGATPLHF. The CDR3 DNA reads as TGTGCCAGCAGCGGAGGACAGGGGGCAACACCCCTCCACTTT.

The V gene is TRBV5-1, the J gene TRBJ2-5; 7 bases are shared with TRBD2. The germline V gene has CDR1 SGHRS and CDR2 YFSETQ. With 1 base clipped from V and 4 bases from J, the junction kept 16 bases outside the gene matches. The CDR3 covers 18 residues. Here the CDR3 DNA reads TGCGCCAGCAGCTTGTTGGTGGGAGGGCTTGGACGAGGAGAGACCCAGTACTTC. Translation gives CASSLLVGGLGRGETQYF.

V and J are TRBV14 and TRBJ1-2, with D possibly TRBD1 on 5 matching bases. The CDR3 contains 13 residues. V gave up 2 bases and J gave up 5 bases, with 9 bases separating them. Germline-derived CDR1 and CDR2 are SGHDN and FVKESK. Written as DNA, the CDR3 is TGTGCCAGCAGCCAATCGGGGGTTTATGGCTACACCTTC. This sequence encodes CASSQSGVYGYTF.

As concerns this clone: A junction boundary mismatches the germline segment, possibly from a read error. The J gene is TRBJ2-5, the V gene TRBV5-1; the D is unclear. The CDR3 runs to 14 residues. CDR1 is SGHRS and CDR2 is YFSETQ in the germline V gene. CDR3: CASSLGQTQEAQYF. The CDR3 DNA follows: TGCGCCAGCAGCTTGGGGCAAACCCAAGAGGCCCAGTACTTC.

The chain joins TRBV6-1 to TRBJ2-5; D not resolved. The J call may be wrong; the DNA end is better matched by TRBJ2-7. The CDR3 length is 14 residues. CDR1 is MNHNS, CDR2 SASEGT, per germline. The CDR3, as DNA: TGTGCCAGCAGTGAAGCCTCTCTTACCTACGAGCAGTACTTC. Translated: CASSEASLTYEQYF.

The chain employs TRBV30 and TRBJ2-7; TRBD1 aligns across 7 bases. Germline V lookup: CDR1 GTSNPN, CDR2 SVGIG (reference sequence). The ends lost 8 bases at V and 1 base at J; junction bases unmatched: 11. This CDR3 comprises 14 residues. CDR3 amino acids: CAATGPGGSYEQYF. The CDR3 DNA is TGTGCCGCGACAGGGCCGGGTGGTTCCTACGAGCAGTACTTC.

The V gene is TRBV11-2, the J gene TRBJ1-4; 7 bases line up with TRBD1. Germline CDR1 is SGHAT and CDR2 is FQNNGV. The CDR3 is made up of 16 amino acids. The V segment lost 1 base and the J segment 4 bases; nucleotides outside the gene matches: 6. The CDR3 spells CASSLGATGFNEKLFF. CDR3 coding DNA: TGTGCCAGCAGCTTAGGGGCGACAGGGTTTAATGAAAAACTGTTTTTT.

The V and J genes are TRBV5-6 and TRBJ2-7; the D is unclear. V lost 0 bases and J 2 bases, leaving 15 bases between the germline ends. The CDR3 contains 16 residues. Germline V gives CDR1 SGHDT, CDR2 YYEEEE. The chain's CDR3 is CASSLGWAGSPYEQYF. The CDR3 coding sequence is TGTGCCAGCAGCTTGGGCTGGGCAGGTTCCCCCTACGAGCAGTACTTC.

The chain is built from TRBV18 and TRBJ2-2; 13 bases align to TRBD2. The CDR3 is 18 residues long. Germline loops: CDR1 KGHSH, CDR2 LQKENI. The V segment lost 2 bases and the J segment 3 bases; nucleotides outside the gene matches: 6. The CDR3, as DNA: TGTGCCAGCTCACCAAGACTAGCGGGGGGCCAGTACACCGGGGAGCTGTTTTTT. This translates into CASSPRLAGGQYTGELFF.

This clone has just a few counts. The chain couples TRBV10-2 to TRBJ1-2; D might be TRBD1 (6 bases). The CDR3 has 13 amino acids. Trimming took off 11 bases at V and 5 bases at J, with 18 bases between the two ends. Germline V gene sequence: CDR1 WSHSY, CDR2 SAAADI. The CDR3 nucleotides are TGCGCCGGAGTATCGGACAGTGGGTATGGCTACACCTTC. Protein: CAGVSDSGYGYTF.

The CDR3: CASSQGDRVNQPQHF. CDR3 DNA: TGCGCCAGCAGCCAAGGTGACCGGGTCAATCAGCCCCAGCATTTT. The J gene is TRBJ1-5, the V gene TRBV4-1; D is uncertain. The CDR3 contains 15 residues. The germline V gene encodes CDR1 MGHRA and CDR2 YSYEKL. V gave up 1 base and J gave up 3 bases, with 10 bases separating them.

The CDR3 loop reads CSVGQLAGVTGELFF. CDR3 coding DNA: TGCAGCGTTGGTCAACTAGCGGGAGTCACCGGGGAGCTGTTTTTT. This chain joins TRBV29-1 and TRBJ2-2; 11 bases align to TRBD2. The trim removed 4 bases at V and 4 bases at J, leaving 5 bases unmatched. CDR1 is SQVTM, CDR2 ANQGSEA, per germline. CDR3 length: 15 residues.

This chain joins TRBV19 and TRBJ2-7, with D possibly being TRBD1 (5 bases). CDR3 length equals 14 residues. CDR1 and CDR2 from the germline V gene are LNHDA and SQIVND (reference sequence). The ends were cut back, 3 bases at V and 2 bases at J, with 11 bases in the middle. CDR3 residues: CASSIRQDTYEQYF. Here the CDR3 DNA reads TGTGCCAGTAGTATTCGGCAGGACACCTACGAGCAGTACTTC.

V and J are TRBV19 and TRBJ2-7; 8 bases align to TRBD1. This CDR3 comprises 14 residues. Trimming took 4 bases from V and 3 from J; bases not matched to a gene: 5. Germline V gene data show CDR1 as LNHDA and CDR2 as SQIVND (reference sequence). CDR3 protein: CASSTGQGYYEQYF. The CDR3 DNA reads as TGTGCCAGTAGTACTGGACAGGGATACTACGAGCAGTACTTC.

The CDR3 region has the DNA TGTGCCAGCAGCTTAGGGACAGGAGAAGCTTTCTTT. This codes for CASSLGTGEAFF. The rearrangement uses TRBV9 and TRBJ1-1; 8 bases line up with TRBD1. Germline trimming cut 4 bases from V and 8 bases from J; bases unmatched to any gene: 4. The CDR3 is 12 amino acids. Per germline, CDR1 SGDLS and CDR2 YYNGEE.

The V and J genes are TRBV9 and TRBJ2-5; tentatively, D is TRBD2 (6 bases). The CDR3 sequence is 13 residues long. Germline CDR1 is SGDLS and CDR2 is YYNGEE. Trimming removed 0 bases from V and 5 bases from J, with 8 bases in between. The CDR3 nucleotides read TGTGCCAGCAGCGTAGTTCGGGGGGAGACCCAGTACTTC. Translated, it gives CASSVVRGETQYF. The whole variable domain, remainder taken from reference TRBV9 and TRBJ2-5, is DSGVTQTPKHLITATGQRVTLRCSPRSGDLSVYWYQQSLDQGLQFLIQYYNGEERAKGNILERFSAQQFPDLHSELNLSSLELGDSALYFCASSVVRGETQYFGPGTRLLVL.

As regards this clone: Sequence at one end of the junction differs from germline and may be a read error. The chain has TRBV7-9 and TRBJ1-1; no clear D. The CDR3 spans 15 residues. Germline CDR1 and CDR2: SEHNR and FQNEAQ (reference sequence). In DNA form, the CDR3 reads TGTTCCAGCAGCTTAGATGGGTACCGGGGCACTGAAGCTTTCTTT. Translating it yields CSSSLDGYRGTEAFF.

This clone appeared once. The rearrangement links TRBV5-4 to TRBJ1-2, with a possible D match to TRBD1 (5 bases). Deletions cut 2 bases from V and 4 bases from J, with 12 bases between. The CDR3 is made up of 14 amino acids. Germline CDR1 reads SGHNT; CDR2 reads YYREEE (reference sequence). The chain's CDR3 is CASSFVGGLYGYTF. Written as DNA, the CDR3 is TGTGCCAGCAGCTTCGTGGGGGGTCTCTATGGCTACACCTTC.

V gene TRBV5-6 combines with J gene TRBJ2-7; TRBD1 matches 8 bases. V dropped 3 bases and J dropped 3; count of bases not matched to a gene: 14. The germline V gene encodes CDR1 SGHDT and CDR2 YYEEEE. The CDR3 loop spans 17 amino acids. As DNA, the CDR3 is TGTGCCAGCAGCTCAGGACAGGGTTGGGTTGCGTACTACGAGCAGTACTTC. This codes for CASSSGQGWVAYYEQYF.

The CDR3 nucleotides are TGTGCCAGCAGTGAAAGCCTAGCGGGAGTTGACACCGGGGAGCTGTTTTTT. Protein product: CASSESLAGVDTGELFF. V usage is TRBV6-1 and J usage is TRBJ2-2; 10 bases map to TRBD2. The CDR3 runs to 17 residues. Germline loops: CDR1 MNHNS, CDR2 SASEGT. Germline trimming cut 2 bases from V and 3 bases from J; bases unmatched to any gene: 6.

A remark on this clone: Additional DNA sequences in this sample encode the identical CDR3. The rearrangement uses TRBV5-1 and TRBJ1-2, with D unclear. Germline CDR1 SGHRS, CDR2 YFSETQ. This CDR3 has 13 residues. V was clipped by 0 bases and J by 3 bases, with 6 bases between them. CDR3 amino acids: CASSLAGDYGYTF. For the CDR3, the DNA is TGCGCCAGCAGCTTGGCCGGGGACTATGGCTACACCTTC. The full variable domain, its missing parts supplied by reference TRBV5-1 and TRBJ1-2, is KAGVTQTPRYLIKTRGQQVTLSCSPISGHRSVSWYQQTPGQGLQFLFEYFSETQRNKGNFPGRFSGRQFSNSRSEMNVSTLELGDSALYLCASSLAGDYGYTFGSGTRLTVV.

CDR3 sequence: CASSLPTEYEQYF. The CDR3, as DNA: TGTGCCAGCAGTTTGCCAACGGAGTACGAGCAGTACTTC. This chain connects TRBV28 to TRBJ2-7; no definite D call. Looked up from germline, CDR1 is MDHEN and CDR2 is SYDVKM. The CDR3 loop spans 13 amino acids. With 3 bases removed from V and 4 bases from J, the gap between germline ends came to 10 bases.

This chain uses TRBV18 with TRBJ2-5; D ambiguous. This CDR3 has 14 amino acids. Germline assignment: CDR1 KGHSH and CDR2 LQKENI. V lost 3 bases and J 5 bases, leaving 13 bases between the germline ends. CDR3 residues: CASSPDPWAETQYF. The CDR3, as DNA: TGTGCCAGCTCACCTGACCCCTGGGCGGAGACCCAGTACTTC.

The chain employs TRBV10-1 and TRBJ2-1; tentatively, D is TRBD1 (6 bases). The V gene lost 2 bases and the J gene lost 0 bases, with 14 bases spanning the gap. CDR3 length: 17 residues. The germline V gene encodes CDR1 WNHNN and CDR2 SYGVQD (reference sequence). CDR3: CASSEGIGGSSYNEQFF. As DNA, the CDR3 is TGCGCCAGCAGTGAGGGGATAGGGGGAAGCTCCTACAATGAGCAGTTCTTC.